These 21 T cell receptor beta chains originate from one sample sequenced in a study of graft-versus-host responses after intestinal transplantation. Intraepithelial and lamina propria lymphocytes were freed from processed graft tissue. Sequencing used immunoSEQ multiplex PCR; TCRdb keeps in-frame clones, though not all of them. This sample has about 9,600 clones; around nine tenths occur once, and the top ten carry under 6.5%. The source was ileum tissue, collected roughly 710 days after intestinal transplantation. These receptors all stem from a human patient who received an intestinal transplant, so some T cells may come from the graft donor.

The J gene is TRBJ1-5, the V gene TRBV19, with D possibly matching TRBD1 (6 bases). Germline V gives CDR1 LNHDA, CDR2 SQIVND (reference sequence). V dropped 5 bases and J dropped 0 bases, with 8 bases sitting between them. CDR3 length: 14 residues. CDR3 residues: CASSPGASNQPQHF. The CDR3 nucleotides read TGTGCCAGTAGTCCAGGGGCTAGCAATCAGCCCCAGCATTTT.

The rearrangement joins TRBV21-1 to TRBJ1-5; the D call of TRBD1 is as the table states it, not checked on the DNA. TRBV21-1 corresponds to a pseudogene. This CDR3 has 16 residues. CDR3 bases: TGTGCCAGCAGCACTCTTAGACAGGGGGATAATCAGCCCCAGCATTTT. Protein sequence: CASSTLRQGDNQPQHF.

The rearrangement uses TRBV19 and TRBJ2-2; D not resolved. This CDR3 spans 13 amino acids. The V end lost 3 bases, the J end lost 6 bases, and 8 bases lay between the germline ends. In germline, CDR1 is LNHDA, CDR2 SQIVND (reference sequence). Written as DNA, the CDR3 is TGTGCCAGTAGTATTCAAAGCGCCGGGGAGCTGTTTTTT. Residues: CASSIQSAGELFF.

This rearrangement joins TRBV6-1 to TRBJ2-6; unclear D gene. V was cut by 1 base and J by 0 bases, with 4 bases left in between. There are 15 residues in the CDR3. The germline CDR1 and CDR2 sequences are MNHNS and SASEGT. CDR3 sequence (DNA): TGTGCCAGCAGTGAAGGGAGCTCTGGGGCCAACGTCCTGACTTTC. This codes for CASSEGSSGANVLTF.

The genes are TRBV5-4 and TRBJ2-3; 8 positions agree with TRBD2. V trimming: 2 bases; J trimming: 4 bases; junction bases outside the gene matches: 9. This CDR3 spans 16 amino acids. Germline CDR1 and CDR2: SGHNT and YYREEE (reference sequence). As DNA, the CDR3 is TGTGCCAGCAGCTTAAGTCGGGGGGGCCTCGCAGATACGCAGTATTTT. Its protein is CASSLSRGGLADTQYF.

This clone was recorded only once. The rearrangement uses TRBV5-1 and TRBJ1-5; D uncertain. V lost 5 bases to trimming and J lost 3 bases, with 15 bases between them. The CDR3 has 15 residues. Germline loops: CDR1 SGHRS, CDR2 YFSETQ. CDR3 DNA sequence: TGCGCCAGCAGTCCCGACGGAGACCTCAATCAGCCCCAGCATTTT. It translates to CASSPDGDLNQPQHF.

A single count supports this clone. The chain is built from TRBV5-5 and TRBJ1-6, with D possibly TRBD1 on 5 matching bases. Germline CDR1 reads SGHKS; CDR2 reads YYEKEE (reference sequence). CDR3 length: 17 amino acids. V lost 0 bases to trimming and J lost 7 bases, with 17 bases between them. CDR3 sequence reads: CASSLDGRVIRNSPLHF. The CDR3 DNA sequence: TGTGCCAGCAGCTTGGACGGCAGGGTGATTAGAAATTCACCCCTCCACTTT. Using reference TRBV5-5 and TRBJ1-6 for the parts outside the CDR3, the full variable domain is DAGVTQSPTHLIKTRGQQVTLRCSPISGHKSVSWYQQVLGQGPQFIFQYYEKEERGRGNFPDRFSARQFPNYSSELNVNALLLGDSALYLCASSLDGRVIRNSPLHFGNGTRLTVT.

The J gene is TRBJ2-4, the V gene TRBV2, with D possibly being TRBD1 (6 bases). The CDR3 has 14 amino acids. Germline-derived CDR1 and CDR2 are SNHLY and FYNNEI. The ends were cut back, 4 bases at V and 7 bases at J, with 14 bases in the middle. CDR3 residues: CASSVDRITNIQYF. The CDR3 DNA reads as TGTGCCAGCAGTGTGGACAGAATAACGAACATTCAGTACTTC. The full variable domain, in which reference TRBV2 and TRBJ2-4 provide the parts outside the CDR3, is EPEVTQTPSHQVTQMGQEVILRCVPISNHLYFYWYRQILGQKVEFLVSFYNNEISEKSEIFDDQFSVERPDGSNFTLKIRSTKLEDSAMYFCASSVDRITNIQYFGAGTRLSVL.

The V gene is TRBV19, the J gene TRBJ1-2; no firm D call. This CDR3 contains 11 residues. The V and J ends lost 3 bases and 1 base respectively, with 0 bases between them. CDR1 and CDR2 from the germline V gene are LNHDA and SQIVND (reference sequence). CDR3 in DNA: TGTGCCAGTAGTATTAACTATGGCTACACCTTC. Encoded protein: CASSINYGYTF.

The chain employs TRBV18 and TRBJ2-1; the D gene is possibly TRBD2 (6 bases). Trimming left V 10 bases short and J 1 base short, with 14 bases between. The germline CDR1 and CDR2 sequences are KGHSH and LQKENI. The CDR3 contains 14 residues. The CDR3 DNA sequence: TGTGCCACCCGCCGGGACTGGTCCTACAATGAGCAGTTCTTC. As protein: CATRRDWSYNEQFF. Filled out from reference TRBV18 and TRBJ2-1, the complete variable domain reads NAGVMQNPRHLVRRRGQEARLRCSPMKGHSHVYWYRQLPEEGLKFMVYLQKENIIDESGMPKERFSAEFPKEGPSILRIQQVVRGDSAAYFCATRRDWSYNEQFFGPGTRLTVL.

V gene TRBV6-1 combines with J gene TRBJ2-6, with a possible D match to TRBD1 (6 bases). Germline V gives CDR1 MNHNS, CDR2 SASEGT. The CDR3 is 15 residues long. V was shortened by 5 bases and J by 4 bases, with 12 bases between the two germline ends. CDR3 amino acids: CASSTGMTGANVLTF. As DNA, the CDR3 is TGTGCCAGCAGTACAGGGATGACCGGGGCCAACGTCCTGACTTTC.

As for this clone: Other nucleotide sequences from this sample produce the same CDR3. V is TRBV19 and J is TRBJ2-7, with D perhaps matching TRBD1 (8 bases). The germline V and J ends were trimmed by 5 bases and 2 bases, with 19 bases remaining between them. The CDR3 loop spans 16 amino acids. The germline CDR1 and CDR2 sequences are LNHDA and SQIVND (reference sequence). CDR3 protein: CASSPLGGTGAYEQYF. CDR3 DNA: TGTGCCAGTAGTCCACTGGGAGGGACAGGAGCCTACGAGCAGTACTTC.

CDR3: CASSLAARADTQYF. In DNA form, the CDR3 reads TGTGCCAGCAGTTTAGCAGCTAGGGCAGATACGCAGTATTTT. The chain links TRBV27 to TRBJ2-3; no clear D gene. The CDR3 has 14 residues. The ends were cut back, 2 bases at V and 4 bases at J, with 10 bases in the middle. Germline-derived CDR1 and CDR2 are MNHEY and SMNVEV (reference sequence).

The chain combines TRBV7-2 with TRBJ1-5, with a possible D match to TRBD1 (5 bases). CDR3 size: 13 residues. V lost 6 bases and J 5 bases, leaving 11 bases between the germline ends. The germline V gene has CDR1 SGHTA and CDR2 FQGNSA. CDR3 DNA: TGTGCCAGCAGTCTAGAAGGGGATCAGCCCCAGCATTTT. This codes for CASSLEGDQPQHF.

The chain has TRBV6-5 and TRBJ2-6, with no clear D. Germline V gene sequence: CDR1 MNHEY, CDR2 SVGAGI. With 5 bases removed from V and 0 bases from J, the gap between germline ends came to 8 bases. This CDR3 comprises 15 residues. CDR3 residues: CASSRYSSGANVLTF. The CDR3 coding sequence is TGTGCCAGCAGTCGATACAGCTCTGGGGCCAACGTCCTGACTTTC.

The chain uses TRBV29-1 and TRBJ2-1, with TRBD2 identical over 8 bases. V dropped 6 bases and J dropped 4; count of bases not matched to a gene: 11. Germline lookup yields CDR1 SQVTM and CDR2 ANQGSEA. CDR3 length: 15 residues. CDR3 DNA sequence: TGCAGCGTAGCCACGGGACTAGTGACGTACAATGAGCAGTTCTTC. Translation: CSVATGLVTYNEQFF.

CDR3 bases: TGTGCCAGCAGTTTATACCAGGGGGCACCCTACGAGCAGTACTTC. Translation gives CASSLYQGAPYEQYF. J is TRBJ2-7 and V is TRBV27; TRBD1 matches 8 bases. There are 15 residues in the CDR3. Trimming cost V 1 base and J 2 bases; bases outside gene matches: 4. Germline lookup yields CDR1 MNHEY and CDR2 SMNVEV (reference sequence).

V gene TRBV7-7 combines with J gene TRBJ2-7; TRBD2 might be the D (5 bases). The V and J ends lost 5 bases and 6 bases respectively, with 14 bases between them. CDR3 length equals 13 residues. Per germline, CDR1 SSHAT and CDR2 FNYEAQ (reference sequence). The CDR3 DNA is TGTGCCAGCAGCCGGGGTGGTTCTAGCGAGCAGTACTTC. It is translated as CASSRGGSSEQYF.

This chain joins TRBV4-1 and TRBJ2-1; the match to TRBD1 covers 8 bases. The CDR3 consists of 17 residues. With V trimmed by 0 bases and J by 2 bases, 6 bases remained unmatched. Germline CDR1 is MGHRA and CDR2 is YSYEKL. The CDR3 sequence is CASSQEHGTGAYNEQFF. The CDR3 DNA reads TGCGCCAGCAGCCAAGAGCACGGGACAGGAGCCTACAATGAGCAGTTCTTC.

The rearrangement joins TRBV6-6 to TRBJ2-7; 9 nucleotides align to TRBD1. V shed 4 bases, J shed 3 bases, and the junction held 10 bases outside the gene matches. From germline, CDR1 is MNHNY and CDR2 SVGAGI (reference sequence). There are 16 residues in the CDR3. CDR3: CASSSPTGGAGYEQYF. The CDR3 nucleotides are TGTGCCAGCAGTTCACCCACAGGGGGCGCGGGCTACGAGCAGTACTTC.

The genes are TRBV4-1 and TRBJ2-2; D might be TRBD1 (5 bases). Germline CDR1 reads MGHRA; CDR2 reads YSYEKL. V lost 4 bases and J 2 bases, leaving 14 bases between the germline ends. The CDR3 is 16 amino acids. CDR3 sequence reads: CASSLGLHLNTGELFF. The CDR3 DNA is TGCGCCAGCAGCCTGGGGCTTCACTTAAACACCGGGGAGCTGTTTTTT.